The rows below give T cell receptor beta chains drawn from one sample of a study of T cells in Graves' hyperthyroidism and ophthalmopathy. A single record per CDR3 protein comes from TCRdb applying MiXCR to the multiplex PCR reads. The data show 550,000 to 800,000 distinct CDR3 sequences, roughly 17% seen once. Input material: blood. Source of these receptors: a man over 45 with Graves' hyperthyroidism. CDR3s include the opening cysteine and the closing phenylalanine or tryptophan. The D gene is left open where the match is weak. Size is stated for part of the rows, as once, few or many counts, or as a class when the clone is expanded.

V: TRBV6-1; size: -; J: TRBJ2-7; D: TRBD2; CDR3: CASNQAGATYEQYF; DNA: TGTGCCAGCAATCAAGCGGGAGCAACGTACGAGCAGTACTTC
V: TRBV27; size: -; J: TRBJ2-3; D: TRBD1; CDR3: CASSQPGQVRSTDTQYF; DNA: TGTGCCAGCAGTCAACCGGGACAGGTTAGGAGCACAGATACGCAGTATTTT
V: TRBV15; size: few; J: TRBJ2-7; D: TRBD1; CDR3: CATSGDRGGSYEQYF; DNA: TGTGCCACCAGCGGCGACAGGGGGGGCTCCTACGAGCAGTACTTC
V: TRBV13; size: -; J: TRBJ2-1; D: -; CDR3: CASSLERINEQFF; DNA: TGTGCCAGCAGCTTAGAACGGATCAATGAGCAGTTCTTC
V: TRBV20-1; size: many; J: TRBJ2-1; D: TRBD2; CDR3: CSARDGSGPYNEQFF; DNA: TGCAGTGCTAGAGATGGTAGCGGGCCATACAATGAGCAGTTCTTC
V: TRBV14; size: -; J: TRBJ1-2; D: TRBD1; CDR3: CASSQEQGAAGYTF; DNA: TGTGCCAGCAGCCAGGAACAGGGGGCGGCTGGCTACACCTTC
V: TRBV27; size: few; J: TRBJ2-7; D: -; CDR3: CASSLGWAEEQYF; DNA: TGTGCCAGCAGTTTGGGGTGGGCGGAGGAGCAGTACTTC
V: TRBV28; size: many; J: TRBJ2-3; D: TRBD2; CDR3: CASLAGGRTDTQYF; DNA: TGTGCCAGCTTAGCGGGAGGGAGGACAGATACGCAGTATTTT
V: TRBV3-1; size: many; J: TRBJ2-7; D: TRBD1; CDR3: CASTPTGKSYEQYF; DNA: TGTGCCAGCACCCCGACAGGGAAATCTTACGAGCAGTACTTC
V: TRBV11-2; size: many; J: TRBJ1-6; D: -; CDR3: CASSFWTANSPLHF; DNA: TGTGCCAGCAGCTTCTGGACAGCTAATTCACCCCTCCACTTT
V: TRBV4-1; size: -; J: TRBJ1-3; D: -; CDR3: CASSTNGNTIYF; DNA: TGCGCCAGCAGCACAAATGGAAACACCATATATTTT
V: TRBV10-3; size: many; J: TRBJ1-3; D: -; CDR3: CAISEPNSGNTIYF; DNA: TGTGCCATCAGTGAGCCGAACTCTGGAAACACCATATATTTT
V: TRBV28; size: many; J: TRBJ1-1; D: -; CDR3: CASSPQGGLNTEAFF; DNA: TGTGCCAGCAGTCCACAGGGAGGGCTTAACACTGAAGCTTTCTTT
V: TRBV2; size: many; J: TRBJ2-7; D: -; CDR3: CASSEERLSLGEQYF; DNA: TGTGCCAGCAGTGAAGAGCGTCTGAGTTTGGGTGAGCAGTACTTC
V: TRBV7-2; size: -; J: TRBJ2-5; D: -; CDR3: CASSRGYRETQYF; DNA: TGTGCCAGCAGCCGAGGGTACAGGGAGACCCAGTACTTC
V: TRBV28; size: few; J: TRBJ2-1; D: TRBD2; CDR3: CASSFHLAGAYNEQFF; DNA: TGTGCCAGCAGTTTCCATCTGGCGGGAGCATACAATGAGCAGTTCTTC
V: TRBV4-1; size: -; J: TRBJ2-1; D: -; CDR3: CASSLGQFSSYNEQFF; DNA: TGCGCCAGCAGCCTAGGACAGTTTAGCTCCTACAATGAGCAGTTCTTC
V: TRBV4-1; size: -; J: TRBJ2-7; D: TRBD2; CDR3: CASSQEGGSGEQYF; DNA: TGCGCCAGCAGCCAAGAAGGCGGGAGTGGCGAGCAGTACTTC
V: TRBV6-5; size: few; J: TRBJ2-6; D: TRBD1; CDR3: CASSYSDRLVSGANVLTF; DNA: TGTGCCAGCAGTTACTCGGACAGGCTCGTCTCTGGGGCCAACGTCCTGACTTTC
V: TRBV20-1; size: -; J: TRBJ2-4; D: TRBD2; CDR3: CSAGPGGRTDIQYF; DNA: TGCAGTGCGGGCCCCGGGGGGAGGACGGACATTCAGTACTTC
V: TRBV7-2; size: -; J: TRBJ2-2; D: -; CDR3: CASSLGFGSFPGELFF; DNA: TGTGCCAGCAGCTTAGGGTTTGGGTCGTTTCCCGGGGAGCTGTTTTTT
V: TRBV6-1; size: few; J: TRBJ1-3; D: -; CDR3: CASSSAARRNTIYF; DNA: TGTGCCAGCAGCTCGGCTGCTCGAAGAAACACCATATATTTT
V: TRBV19; size: few; J: TRBJ1-5; D: -; CDR3: CASSFRDYNQPQHF; DNA: TGTGCCAGTAGTTTTCGAGACTACAATCAGCCCCAGCATTTT
V: TRBV20-1; size: many; J: TRBJ2-3; D: TRBD2; CDR3: CSARSSWTSGSTDTQYF; DNA: TGCAGTGCTAGAAGTTCTTGGACTAGCGGTAGCACAGATACGCAGTATTTT
V: TRBV10-3; size: many; J: TRBJ2-2; D: TRBD2; CDR3: CATSIGLAARDTNTGELFF; DNA: TGTGCCACTTCCATAGGACTAGCGGCCCGAGACACGAACACCGGGGAGCTGTTTTTT
V: TRBV27; size: many; J: TRBJ2-2; D: TRBD1; CDR3: CASSLSWTGVRFGELFF; DNA: TGTGCCAGCAGTTTATCGTGGACAGGGGTGAGGTTCGGGGAGCTGTTTTTT
V: TRBV6-2/TRBV6-3; size: -; J: TRBJ2-1; D: TRBD2; CDR3: CASSYPTSGDFYNEQFF; DNA: TGTGCCAGCAGTTACCCCACTAGCGGGGACTTCTACAATGAGCAGTTCTTC
V: TRBV7-2; size: many; J: TRBJ1-1; D: -; CDR3: CASSPEGTYTEAFF; DNA: TGTGCCAGCAGCCCAGAGGGGACCTACACTGAAGCTTTCTTT
V: TRBV2; size: many; J: TRBJ2-7; D: -; CDR3: CASSWTEAYEQYF; DNA: TGTGCCAGCAGCTGGACAGAAGCCTACGAGCAGTACTTC
V: TRBV20-1; size: once; J: TRBJ1-2; D: TRBD1; CDR3: CRLNMEDRGGYTF; DNA: TGCAGACTCAACATGGAGGACAGGGGGGGCTACACCTTC
V: TRBV11-2; size: many; J: TRBJ2-2; D: -; CDR3: CASTFVRSGELFF; DNA: TGTGCCAGCACCTTCGTTAGATCCGGGGAGCTGTTTTTT
V: TRBV11-2; size: many; J: TRBJ2-7; D: TRBD2; CDR3: CAGSFRLVSSGRTWEQYF; DNA: TGTGCCGGCAGCTTTCGCCTTGTCTCTAGCGGGAGAACATGGGAGCAGTACTTC
V: TRBV28; size: many; J: TRBJ2-3; D: TRBD2; CDR3: CASRALAGSDTQYF; DNA: TGTGCCAGCAGGGCATTAGCGGGATCAGATACGCAGTATTTT
V: TRBV5-1; size: -; J: TRBJ2-7; D: -; CDR3: CASSLGGRAASYEQYF; DNA: TGCGCCAGCAGCTTAGGGGGAAGGGCGGCTTCCTACGAGCAGTACTTC
V: TRBV5-1; size: few; J: TRBJ2-1; D: TRBD2; CDR3: CASSLATSGRSSYNEQFF; DNA: TGCGCCAGCAGCTTGGCCACTAGCGGGAGGAGCTCCTACAATGAGCAGTTCTTC
V: TRBV28; size: many; J: TRBJ2-7; D: -; CDR3: CASSDPDSPLYEQYF; DNA: TGTGCCAGCAGTGATCCGGACAGCCCTCTGTACGAGCAGTACTTC
V: TRBV12-3/TRBV12-4; size: many; J: TRBJ2-1; D: TRBD2; CDR3: CASSQPSRGSRNEQFF; DNA: TGTGCCAGCAGTCAGCCCTCCCGCGGGAGTAGGAATGAGCAGTTCTTC
V: TRBV3-1; size: many; J: TRBJ1-4; D: -; CDR3: CASSQDFGKELFF; DNA: TGTGCCAGCAGCCAAGATTTCGGGAAGGAACTGTTTTTT
V: TRBV10-3; size: many; J: TRBJ2-7; D: -; CDR3: CAISDGSYEQYF; DNA: TGTGCCATCAGCGACGGTTCCTACGAGCAGTACTTC
V: TRBV11-2; size: many; J: TRBJ1-2; D: TRBD1; CDR3: CASSYGTGNYGYTF; DNA: TGTGCCAGCAGCTACGGGACAGGGAACTATGGCTACACCTTC
V: TRBV13; size: -; J: TRBJ2-3; D: -; CDR3: CASSFSLNIEDTQYF; DNA: TGTGCCAGCAGCTTTAGCCTTAACATAGAAGATACGCAGTATTTT
V: TRBV4-3; size: few; J: TRBJ2-3; D: TRBD2; CDR3: CASSHQRTSGMTDTQYF; DNA: TGCGCCAGCAGCCATCAGAGGACTAGCGGGATGACAGATACGCAGTATTTT
V: TRBV19; size: few; J: TRBJ2-7; D: TRBD2; CDR3: CASSTPRASGDYEQYF; DNA: TGTGCCAGTAGTACCCCTCGGGCTAGCGGAGACTACGAGCAGTACTTC
V: TRBV6-1; size: many; J: TRBJ2-3; D: TRBD2; CDR3: CASSSSGRARDTQYF; DNA: TGTGCCAGCAGTTCAAGCGGGAGGGCCAGGGATACGCAGTATTTT
V: TRBV28; size: many; J: TRBJ2-5; D: TRBD1; CDR3: CASSPRGPTETQYF; DNA: TGTGCCAGCAGTCCCAGGGGGCCGACGGAGACCCAGTACTTC
V: TRBV20-1; size: many; J: TRBJ2-5; D: TRBD2; CDR3: CSLRGVGTQYF; DNA: TGCAGTCTCCGGGGGGTTGGGACCCAGTACTTC
V: TRBV6-2/TRBV6-3; size: -; J: TRBJ2-7; D: -; CDR3: CASSYGPGGTRGVDEQYF; DNA: TGTGCCAGCAGTTATGGACCTGGCGGGACCCGAGGAGTCGACGAGCAGTACTTC